The clone carrying this TCR beta chain occurred many times. Authors' data handling: CDR3 was compared across clinicopathological groups, and the resulting differences were used to build a distant-metastasis classifier for papillary thyroid cancer. TCRdb reassembled clones from the PCR reads with MiXCR. The V and J calls follow TCRdb's processing rather than the paper's. The profile shows about 24,000 clones, 13% of them singletons. The entire patient cohort was treatment-naive prior to thyroid surgery. This entry comes from a study of metastatic and nonmetastatic thyroid tumors. The CDR3 consists of 15 residues. Germline CDR1 DFQATT, CDR2 SNEGSKA (reference sequence). Trimming removed 3 bases at V and 4 bases at J, with 16 bases between.

This sequence joins TRBV20-1 and TRBJ2-1; D is perhaps TRBD1 or TRBD2 (6 bases each). The receptor comes from a female donor with papillary thyroid cancer or a benign thyroid nodule (not recorded which). Some clones in this sample may be carry-over from other donors' samples. Material: blood. The CDR3 loop reads CSASGLAGHYNEQFF. The CDR3 DNA is TGCAGTGCTAGTGGTTTGGCGGGACATTACAATGAGCAGTTCTTC.